The clone carrying this TCR beta chain has only a few counts. The antigen remains undetermined. This entry comes from a study of regulatory T cells in long-lasting Graves disease. Time point in this sample: persistent/refractory GD, antithyroid drugs over 5 years with positive TRAb. PBMC RNA served as the TCR library source. By American Thyroid Association guidelines, Graves' disease was diagnosed in the cohort. The CDR3 runs 13 residues. Germline V gene lookup returns CDR1 KGHSH and CDR2 LQKENI. Trimming removed 0 bases from V and 7 bases from J, with 7 bases in between. Study observations and caveats: Study of thyroid tissue was not done, with only peripheral blood studied. Persistent Graves' patients showed a TCR diversity that was lower than that of newly diagnosed ones. Comparison showed that persistent patients shared more public clonotypes (about 2,600) than new patients (about 970).

Assembly of TCR beta libraries relied on iRepertoire HTBI primers together with Arm-PCR of CDR3 regions. Each CDR3 protein is one row after TCRdb ran MiXCR on the multiplex PCR reads. Of 400,000 to 600,000 distinct CDR3 sequences in the sample, roughly 21% were seen once. The sequenced sample was peripheral blood mononuclear cells (PBMCs), obtained when the disease was refractory, from a patient treated with antithyroid drugs. This chain links TRBV18 with TRBJ2-1; TRBD2 might be the D (5 bases). The TCR originated in a female donor with Graves disease. The CDR3 region is CASSPPWENEQFF. The CDR3 DNA reads TGTGCCAGCTCACCACCGTGGGAGAATGAGCAGTTCTTC.